Each of the 18 T cell receptor beta chains below was sequenced from the same sample in a study of T-cell memory formation after mild COVID-19. Using its own MiXCR run on the 5' RACE reads, TCRdb lists one record per CDR3 protein. The repertoire has roughly 120,000 distinct CDR3 sequences, about a fifth of them found once; the top ten carry about 42%. Sequenced input: PBMCs or a T cell subset sorted from them (not recorded which). The receptors derive from a man aged 18 to 35 who had mild COVID-19 (a few samples of this study predate the infection). Cell type and time point are not known.

This clonotype was counted a single time. The chain is built from TRBV13 and TRBJ2-7; 10 bases are shared with TRBD1. The junction had 3 bases not matched to a gene; V was cut back by 5 bases and J by 5 bases. The CDR3 is 13 amino acids. Looked up from germline, CDR1 is PRHDT and CDR2 is FYEKMQ (reference sequence). For the CDR3, the DNA is TGTGCCAGCAGCGTGGACAGGGGGAACGAGCAGTACGTC. Its protein product is CASSVDRGNEQYV.

This chain uses TRBV7-9 with TRBJ2-1; D is unclear. Germline CDR1 reads SEHNR; CDR2 reads FQNEAQ (reference sequence). The length of the CDR3 is 9 residues. The V and J ends lost 8 bases and 10 bases respectively, with 6 bases between them. The CDR3 DNA reads as TGTGCCAGCGGCCTGGAGCAGTTCTTC. Protein product: CASGLEQFF.

The J gene is TRBJ2-5, the V gene TRBV20-1; D not certain. Germline V gene lookup returns CDR1 DFQATT and CDR2 SNEGSKA (reference sequence). The CDR3 is 12 amino acids. The V end was cut by 6 bases, the J end by 5 bases, with 13 bases between. As DNA, the CDR3 is TGCAGTGCCAGTGGCTACGGGGAGACCCAGTACTTC. Its protein is CSASGYGETQYF.

This clonotype was observed a handful of times. CDR3 nucleotides: TGTGCCAGCAGCCCGACAGACAGGGGATCCTCCTACGAGCAGTACTTC. It yields the protein CASSPTDRGSSYEQYF. The gene calls are TRBV7-9 and TRBJ2-7; 8 bases align to TRBD1. Trimming took 5 bases from V and 0 from J; bases not matched to a gene: 9. The germline gives CDR1 SEHNR, CDR2 FQNEAQ (reference sequence). This CDR3 has 16 amino acids.

This chain links TRBV4-1 with TRBJ1-1; TRBD1 might be the D (5 bases). The V gene's germline CDR1 is MGHRA and CDR2 YSYEKL. V lost 4 bases and J 0 bases, leaving 12 bases between the germline ends. The CDR3 runs to 15 residues. In nucleotides, the CDR3 is TGCGCCAGCAGCCCCCTGGGGGGGTTGAACACTGAAGCTTTCTTT. Its translation: CASSPLGGLNTEAFF.

The chain has TRBV12-3 or TRBV12-4 and TRBJ2-5, with 9 positions matching TRBD1. V dropped 5 bases and J dropped 4; count of bases not matched to a gene: 5. The CDR3 covers 14 residues. In DNA form, the CDR3 reads TGTGCCAGCAGTACGGACAGGGGCAGAGAGACCCAGTACTTC. It specifies CASSTDRGRETQYF.

The chain joins TRBV10-3 to TRBJ2-1; D not certain. Trimming took 3 bases from V and 5 from J, leaving 11 bases between them. CDR3 length: 14 amino acids. Germline loops: CDR1 ENHRY, CDR2 SYGVKD. The CDR3 DNA sequence: TGTGCCATCAGTGATACGAGACAAGACAATGAGCAGTTCTTC. As protein: CAISDTRQDNEQFF.

The chain uses TRBV11-2 and TRBJ2-7; a weak D match, TRBD2 (5 bases). This CDR3 is 15 amino acids long. The V and J ends lost 1 base and 3 bases respectively, with 13 bases between them. Germline V gene data show CDR1 as SGHAT and CDR2 as FQNNGV. The CDR3 nucleotides are TGTGCCAGCAGCTTAGCACCTAGCACAAACTACGAGCAGTACGTC. As protein: CASSLAPSTNYEQYV.

In its sample, this clonotype was seen a few times. V is TRBV7-9 and J is TRBJ1-1, with TRBD1 matching over 10 bases. The CDR3 extends over 16 amino acids. V lost 5 bases, J lost 3 bases, and 9 bases stayed unmatched. CDR1 and CDR2 (germline): SEHNR, FQNEAQ (reference sequence). CDR3 DNA sequence: TGTGCCAGCAGCCCCTTGACAGGGGGCAGGTACACTGAAGCTTTCTTT. Amino acids: CASSPLTGGRYTEAFF.

The gene calls are TRBV29-1 and TRBJ2-3; 7 bases fit TRBD1. The V segment lost 3 bases and the J segment 6 bases; nucleotides outside the gene matches: 9. This CDR3 comprises 14 residues. Germline V gene data show CDR1 as SQVTM and CDR2 as ANQGSEA. The CDR3 nucleotides read TGCAGCGTTGATTCGACAGGGCTGGTTGATACGCAGTATTTT. Its translation is CSVDSTGLVDTQYF.

The chain carries TRBV9 and TRBJ2-5; no clear D. Trimming took 0 bases from V and 3 from J, leaving 9 bases between them. The germline CDR1 and CDR2 sequences are SGDLS and YYNGEE. The CDR3 runs 14 residues. The CDR3 DNA is TGTGCCAGCAGCGTAGGGGTCTGGGAAGAGACCCAGTACTTC. Translating gives CASSVGVWEETQYF.

In this sample, this clonotype turned up a few times. This chain uses TRBV6-5 with TRBJ1-1; tentatively, D is TRBD1 (5 bases). Germline V gives CDR1 MNHEY, CDR2 SVGAGI. This CDR3 is built from 13 residues. V was shortened by 5 bases and J by 3 bases, with 10 bases between the two germline ends. This chain's CDR3 is CASSHGGDTEAFF. In nucleotides, the CDR3 is TGTGCCAGCAGTCACGGGGGGGACACTGAAGCTTTCTTT.

The chain joins TRBV5-5 to TRBJ2-5, with D uncertain. This CDR3 comprises 14 residues. V was shortened by 1 base and J by 2 bases, with 9 bases between the two germline ends. The V gene's germline CDR1 is SGHKS and CDR2 YYEKEE (reference sequence). The CDR3 reads CASSLFSTQETQYF. CDR3 DNA: TGTGCCAGCAGCTTGTTTTCCACACAAGAGACCCAGTACTTC.

This chain uses TRBV28 with TRBJ2-5; no clear D gene. The CDR3 contains 15 residues. The germline V gene has CDR1 MDHEN and CDR2 SYDVKM. Trimming took off 6 bases at V and 5 bases at J, with 19 bases between the two ends. CDR3 coding DNA: TGTGCCAGCAGCTCGGGCCTACACAGTGGGGAGACCCAGTACTTC. Amino acid sequence: CASSSGLHSGETQYF.

The rearrangement uses TRBV14 and TRBJ1-2, with TRBD1 matching over 8 bases. V trimming: 4 bases; J trimming: 5 bases; junction bases outside the gene matches: 9. This CDR3 contains 15 residues. From germline, CDR1 is SGHDN and CDR2 FVKESK. CDR3 sequence: CASSRRQGQAYGYTF. The CDR3, as DNA: TGTGCCAGCAGCCGTAGACAGGGGCAGGCATATGGCTACACCTTC.

The chain joins TRBV7-2 to TRBJ1-1; D gene ambiguous. This CDR3 is 15 amino acids long. Germline V gene sequence: CDR1 SGHTA, CDR2 FQGNSA. Trimming removed 1 base at V and 2 bases at J, with 11 bases between. The CDR3 coding sequence is TGTGCCAGCAGCTTAGGAGATGCAATCAACACTGAAGCTTTCTTT. It is translated as CASSLGDAINTEAFF.

The J gene is TRBJ2-7, the V gene TRBV7-3; D ambiguous. Trimming removed 2 bases at V and 4 bases at J, with 9 bases between. Looked up from germline, CDR1 is SGHTA and CDR2 is FQGTGA. The length of the CDR3 is 13 residues. Written as DNA, the CDR3 is TGTGCCAGCAGCTTACCGGCCGGGTACGAGCAGTACTTC. It yields the protein CASSLPAGYEQYF.

The chain employs TRBV7-9 and TRBJ1-1, with D possibly TRBD1 on 5 matching bases. The ends were cut back, 5 bases at V and 4 bases at J, with 17 bases in the middle. There are 15 residues in the CDR3. The V gene's germline CDR1 is SEHNR and CDR2 FQNEAQ (reference sequence). The CDR3 bases are TGTGCCAGCAGCCCAGGGATCTCTACTGGCACTGAAGCTTTCTTT. It codes for CASSPGISTGTEAFF. The full variable domain, its missing parts supplied by reference TRBV7-9 and TRBJ1-1, is DTGVSQNPRHKITKRGQNVTFRCDPISEHNRLYWYRQTLGQGPEFLTYFQNEAQLEKSRLLSDRFSAERPKGSFSTLEIQRTEQGDSAMYLCASSPGISTGTEAFFGQGTRLTVV.